Each of the 16 T cell receptor beta chains below was sequenced from the same sample in a study of T cell responses to AZD1222 COVID-19 vaccine. Assay: immunoSEQ multiplex PCR; the TCRdb copy retains only in-frame clones and omits some. The top ten clones hold approximately 9% of a sample with around 83,000 clones, roughly 83% of them seen once. The sequencing here drew on peripheral blood, taken on day 0 of AZD1222 vaccination. The receptors were gathered from an adult in good health.

The chain carries TRBV6-5 and TRBJ1-6; 9 positions agree with TRBD1. CDR3 length equals 15 residues. The ends lost 4 bases at V and 4 bases at J; junction bases unmatched: 2. The germline gives CDR1 MNHEY, CDR2 SVGAGI. The CDR3 sequence: CASSWGTGYNSPLHF. The CDR3 nucleotides read TGTGCCAGCAGTTGGGGGACAGGGTATAATTCACCCCTCCACTTT.

The chain combines TRBV10-3 with TRBJ1-2; the D is unclear. Trimming shortened V by 2 bases and J by 8 bases, and 15 bases separated the two germline ends. Germline V lookup: CDR1 ENHRY, CDR2 SYGVKD. The CDR3 consists of 14 residues. The chain's CDR3 is CAISEHGRANGYTF. For the CDR3, the DNA is TGTGCCATCAGTGAGCACGGTAGGGCTAACGGCTACACCTTC.

V gene TRBV5-6 combines with J gene TRBJ2-2; possible D gene TRBD1, 5 bases. The V gene lost 0 bases and the J gene lost 0 bases, with 12 bases spanning the gap. Looked up from germline, CDR1 is SGHDT and CDR2 is YYEEEE. CDR3 length equals 17 residues. CDR3 loop: CASSLVGAAANTGELFF. CDR3 in DNA: TGTGCCAGCAGCTTGGTTGGGGCAGCCGCGAACACCGGGGAGCTGTTTTTT.

CDR3: CASSPSTGSNYGYTF. The CDR3 region has the DNA TGTGCCAGCAGCCCATCGACAGGGTCTAACTATGGCTACACCTTC. The J gene is TRBJ1-2, the V gene TRBV7-2; 7 bases align to TRBD1. Germline CDR1 is SGHTA and CDR2 is FQGNSA. V shed 5 bases, J shed 0 bases, and the junction held 6 bases outside the gene matches. The CDR3 sequence is 15 residues long. The full variable domain, rest sourced from reference TRBV7-2 and TRBJ1-2, is GAGVSQSPSNKVTEKGKDVELRCDPISGHTALYWYRQSLGQGLEFLIYFQGNSAPDKSGLPSDRFSAERTGGSVSTLTIQRTQQEDSAVYLCASSPSTGSNYGYTFGSGTRLTVV.

This chain links TRBV7-9 with TRBJ1-1; D is possibly TRBD1 (6 bases). This CDR3 is built from 15 residues. Trimming shortened V by 0 bases and J by 6 bases, and 14 bases separated the two germline ends. CDR1 is SEHNR, CDR2 FQNEAQ, per germline (reference sequence). The CDR3 DNA reads TGTGCCAGCAGCTTAGCTGGGGGCCCAGCCCCTGAAGCTTTCTTT. Protein: CASSLAGGPAPEAFF.

The rearrangement uses TRBV5-4 and TRBJ1-2, with a tentative D call TRBD1 (6 bases). There are 15 residues in the CDR3. V lost 7 bases, J lost 2 bases, and 18 bases lay in between. CDR1 is SGHNT and CDR2 is YYREEE in the germline V gene (reference sequence). Here the CDR3 reads CASQPARGQNYGYTF. The CDR3 DNA is TGTGCCAGCCAACCCGCCAGGGGTCAGAACTATGGCTACACCTTC.

This clone was seen many times. The chain is built from TRBV24-1 and TRBJ1-4; perhaps TRBD1 as D (5 bases). V was trimmed by 0 bases and J by 7 bases, leaving 17 bases between them. This CDR3 comprises 17 residues. The germline V gene has CDR1 KGHDR and CDR2 SFDVKD. DNA for the CDR3: TGTGCCACCAGTGATTTGCAGGACACCATGGGAATTGAAAAACTGTTTTTT. Translated: CATSDLQDTMGIEKLFF.

This clone was counted a single time. The V call is TRBV5-4, the J call TRBJ2-3; 7 bases line up with TRBD2. After removal of 2 bases from V and 2 bases from J, the junction contained 8 bases not matched to a gene. Germline V gene sequence: CDR1 SGHNT, CDR2 YYREEE (reference sequence). The CDR3 runs 16 residues. As DNA, the CDR3 is TGTGCCAGCAGCTTCCGAGCTAGCGGTTTCACAGATACGCAGTATTTT. Residues: CASSFRASGFTDTQYF.

The chain joins TRBV10-3 to TRBJ1-5, with D uncertain. The length of the CDR3 is 12 residues. V lost 8 bases and J 4 bases, leaving 9 bases between the germline ends. The germline CDR1 and CDR2 sequences are ENHRY and SYGVKD. The CDR3 here is CAIGQGNQPQHF. The DNA of the CDR3 is TGTGCCATCGGGCAAGGAAATCAGCCCCAGCATTTT.

This chain connects TRBV5-4 to TRBJ1-2, with D possibly TRBD1 on 5 matching bases. Trimming left V 4 bases short and J 1 base short, with 20 bases between. The CDR3 has 17 residues. CDR1 is SGHNT and CDR2 is YYREEE in the germline V gene (reference sequence). The CDR3 nucleotides read TGTGCCAGCAGCCCCCGGGGCAGGGAAGTAGGTAACTATGGCTACACCTTC. This translates into CASSPRGREVGNYGYTF. Drawing the rest from reference TRBV5-4 and TRBJ1-2, the complete variable domain is ETGVTQSPTHLIKTRGQQVTLRCSSQSGHNTVSWYQQALGQGPQFIFQYYREEENGRGNFPPRFSGLQFPNYSSELNVNALELDDSALYLCASSPRGREVGNYGYTFGSGTRLTVV.

The V call is TRBV5-6, the J call TRBJ1-4; no clear D. V lost 4 bases and J lost 8, with 18 bases in between. The CDR3 is 15 amino acids. Per the germline V gene, CDR1 is SGHDT and CDR2 is YYEEEE. CDR3: CASSPVRGMKEKLFF. The CDR3 bases are TGTGCCAGCAGCCCGGTGAGAGGAATGAAGGAAAAACTGTTTTTT. The whole variable domain, remainder taken from reference TRBV5-6 and TRBJ1-4, is DAGVTQSPTHLIKTRGQQVTLRCSPKSGHDTVSWYQQALGQGPQFIFQYYEEEERQRGNFPDRFSGHQFPNYSSELNVNALLLGDSALYLCASSPVRGMKEKLFFGSGTQLSVL.

The chain has TRBV5-8 and TRBJ1-1; D ambiguous. The V and J ends lost 2 bases and 1 base respectively, with 9 bases between them. This CDR3 is 14 amino acids long. Germline V gene data show CDR1 as SGHTS and CDR2 as YDEGEE. The CDR3 DNA reads TGTGCCAGCAGCTTTAACAGAGAGAACACTGAAGCTTTCTTT. Amino acids: CASSFNRENTEAFF.

This sequence joins TRBV7-2 and TRBJ2-5, with 7 bases lining up with TRBD1. The V gene's germline CDR1 is SGHTA and CDR2 FQGNSA. The CDR3 totals 15 residues. The ends lost 2 bases at V and 1 base at J; junction bases unmatched: 4. The CDR3 DNA reads TGTGCCAGCAGCTTAACGGGACAGACCCAAGAGACCCAGTACTTC. It codes for CASSLTGQTQETQYF.

This clone has only one observation. V is TRBV7-3 and J is TRBJ2-3; the D call may be TRBD1 or TRBD2 (5 bases each). Per the germline V gene, CDR1 is SGHTA and CDR2 is FQGTGA. V lost 5 bases to trimming and J lost 0 bases, with 12 bases between them. This CDR3 is 15 amino acids long. The CDR3 protein is CASSPSGPSTDTQYF. The CDR3 DNA sequence: TGTGCCAGCAGCCCCTCGGGACCCAGCACAGATACGCAGTATTTT. Looking up the rest from reference TRBV7-3 and TRBJ2-3 gives the full variable domain: GAGVSQTPSNKVTEKGKYVELRCDPISGHTALYWYRQSLGQGPEFLIYFQGTGAADDSGLPNDRFFAVRPEGSVSTLKIQRTERGDSAVYLCASSPSGPSTDTQYFGPGTRLTVL.

This clone was observed a single time. The CDR3 spells CASSPLKYRTYEQYF. As DNA, the CDR3 is TGTGCCAGCAGCCCCCTAAAGTACAGGACCTACGAGCAGTACTTC. This sequence joins TRBV21-1 and TRBJ2-7; the table's D call TRBD1 went unverified against the DNA. TRBV21-1 is tagged as a pseudogene. The CDR3 totals 15 residues.

This chain uses TRBV9 with TRBJ1-1; D unclear. The CDR3 consists of 13 residues. Germline V gene lookup returns CDR1 SGDLS and CDR2 YYNGEE. Trimming shortened V by 0 bases and J by 5 bases, and 8 bases separated the two germline ends. This chain's CDR3 is CASSVAPTTEAFF. The CDR3 bases are TGTGCCAGCAGCGTAGCCCCCACAACTGAAGCTTTCTTT.